This paragraph reports one T cell receptor beta chain. These data belong to a study of blood T cell repertoires in COVID-19. Study context: T cells, B-cell-depleted T cells, or PBMCs supplied cDNA or gDNA.

Original methodology: From reference gene primer amplification, estimates of nucleated cell counts were derived. Using immunoSEQ multiplex PCR, the repertoire was profiled, and TCRdb retains in-frame clones only, with some absent. V, J and clone size were drawn from that table, and D and trimming were deduced from the DNA. The sample has approximately 200,000 clones; 70% to 90% are singletons. V lost 3 bases and J 0 bases, leaving 9 bases between the germline ends. The CDR3 runs to 14 residues. Per germline, CDR1 SGHRS and CDR2 YFSETQ. The clonotype originates from a woman in her 30s with acute or convalescent COVID-19. The V and J genes are TRBV5-1 and TRBJ1-1; no clear D gene. The source material was peripheral blood. CDR3 DNA: TGCGCCAGCAGCTATCGAGGGATGAACACTGAAGCTTTCTTT. Translated: CASSYRGMNTEAFF.